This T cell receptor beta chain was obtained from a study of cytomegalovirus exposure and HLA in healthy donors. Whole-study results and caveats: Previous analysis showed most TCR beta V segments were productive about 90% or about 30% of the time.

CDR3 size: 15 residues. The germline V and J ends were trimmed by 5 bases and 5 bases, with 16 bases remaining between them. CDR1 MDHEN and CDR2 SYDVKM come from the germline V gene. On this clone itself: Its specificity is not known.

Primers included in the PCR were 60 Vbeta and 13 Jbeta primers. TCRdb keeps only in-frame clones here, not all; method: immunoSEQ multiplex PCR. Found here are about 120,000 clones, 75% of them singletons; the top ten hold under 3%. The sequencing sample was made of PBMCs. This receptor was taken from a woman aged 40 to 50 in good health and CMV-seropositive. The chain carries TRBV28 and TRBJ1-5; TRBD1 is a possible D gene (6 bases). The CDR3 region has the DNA TGTGCCAGCAGTATTGAGGACAGTTACTATCAGCCCCAGCATTTT. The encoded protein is CASSIEDSYYQPQHF.